This entry features one T cell receptor (beta chain) sequence. Its specificity is unknown. This sample stems from a study of cytotoxic CD8 clonotypes in ibrutinib-treated CLL. The repertoire was sequenced with immunoSEQ multiplex PCR; TCRdb's copy has only in-frame clones and lacks some. The table has hundreds of thousands of clones, 67% seen once. Whole-study findings and limits: Clonality was higher at ibrutinib response and returned toward baseline at progression.

This CDR3 region has 17 residues. The V and J ends lost 1 base and 2 bases, in that order; junction bases with no gene match: 9. Germline CDR1 is PRHDT and CDR2 is FYEKMQ (reference sequence). Specimen: PBMCs, collected after 36 months of ibrutinib treatment. The source of this sequence is a human donor with chronic lymphocytic leukemia. This sequence joins TRBV13 and TRBJ2-3; 7 nucleotides align to TRBD1. DNA of the CDR3: TGTGCCAGCAGCTTAGAGGCGACAGGGCGGATCACAGATACGCAGTATTTT. Protein product: CASSLEATGRITDTQYF.